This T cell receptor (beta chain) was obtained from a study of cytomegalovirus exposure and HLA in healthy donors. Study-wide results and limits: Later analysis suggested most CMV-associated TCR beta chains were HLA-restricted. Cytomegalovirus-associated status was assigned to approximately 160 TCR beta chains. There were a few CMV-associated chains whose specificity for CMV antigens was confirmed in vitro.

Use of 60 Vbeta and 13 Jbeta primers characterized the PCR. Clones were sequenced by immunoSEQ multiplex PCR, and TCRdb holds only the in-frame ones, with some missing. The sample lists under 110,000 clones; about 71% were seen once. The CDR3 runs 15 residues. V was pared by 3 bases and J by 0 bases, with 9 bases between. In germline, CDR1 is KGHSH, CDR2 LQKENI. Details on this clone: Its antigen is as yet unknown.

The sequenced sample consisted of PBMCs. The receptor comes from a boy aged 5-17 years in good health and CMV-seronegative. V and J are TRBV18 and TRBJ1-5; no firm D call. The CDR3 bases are TGTGCCAGCTCACCTGAGGGTTATAGCAATCAGCCCCAGCATTTT. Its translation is CASSPEGYSNQPQHF.